The next 25 T cell receptor beta chains were all read from a single sample in a study of sequential checkpoint blockade in melanoma. Stated treatment: randomized to nivolumab then ipilimumab (arm A) or the reverse (arm B). Generated by immunoSEQ multiplex PCR, the TCRdb table keeps only in-frame clones and is missing some. The table includes some 31,000 clones, around nine tenths detected once. Sequenced material: CD8+ T cells sorted from blood (inferred from file names), taken from a patient given nivolumab and ipilimumab in sequence. These receptors all come from a human donor with melanoma.

The chain employs TRBV2 and TRBJ2-7, with D tentatively TRBD1 (6 bases). Germline assignment: CDR1 SNHLY and CDR2 FYNNEI. The V end was cut by 6 bases, the J end by 2 bases, with 17 bases between. There are 15 residues in the CDR3. Here the CDR3 reads CASRTLLGGTYEQYF. CDR3 nucleotide sequence: TGTGCCAGCAGGACTCTCTTAGGGGGAACCTACGAGCAGTACTTC.

This clone has only one observation. The genes are TRBV13 and TRBJ1-1; tentatively, D is TRBD1 (6 bases). Germline CDR1 is PRHDT and CDR2 is FYEKMQ (reference sequence). The ends were cut back, 5 bases at V and 1 base at J, with 14 bases in the middle. This CDR3 contains 15 residues. CDR3 nucleotides: TGTGCCAGCAGCACACGGACAGACTCGAACACTGAAGCTTTCTTT. Its translation is CASSTRTDSNTEAFF.

This rearrangement joins TRBV27 to TRBJ2-7, with 10 bases identical to TRBD2. With 3 bases clipped from V and 2 bases from J, the junction kept 7 bases outside the gene matches. Germline V CDR1 and CDR2: MNHEY, SMNVEV (reference sequence). The CDR3 sequence is 16 residues long. CDR3 sequence reads: CASSLTVAGGPYEQYF. In DNA, the CDR3 is TGTGCCAGCAGTTTGACTGTAGCGGGGGGTCCCTACGAGCAGTACTTC.

CDR3 amino acids: CASSLRVGVNDTQYF. CDR3 sequence (DNA): TGCGCCAGCAGCTTGCGCGTGGGAGTGAACGATACGCAGTATTTT. The V and J genes are TRBV5-1 and TRBJ2-3; D might be TRBD2 (5 bases). Germline loops: CDR1 SGHRS, CDR2 YFSETQ. V lost 1 base and J lost 6, with 15 bases in between. The CDR3 has 15 residues. Combining the CDR3 with reference TRBV5-1 and TRBJ2-3 gives the whole variable domain KAGVTQTPRYLIKTRGQQVTLSCSPISGHRSVSWYQQTPGQGLQFLFEYFSETQRNKGNFPGRFSGRQFSNSRSEMNVSTLELGDSALYLCASSLRVGVNDTQYFGPGTRLTVL.

This chain links TRBV4-2 with TRBJ1-1, with D unresolved. The CDR3 spans 14 residues. CDR1 and CDR2 (germline): LGHNA, YNFKEQ. Between the trimmed V and J ends, which lost 5 bases and 0 bases, there was a span of 10 bases. The CDR3 DNA reads TGTGCCAGCAGCTTGGGAGGGTTGAACACTGAAGCTTTCTTT. It encodes CASSLGGLNTEAFF.

This rearrangement joins TRBV27 to TRBJ1-1; no reliable D call. The germline V gene encodes CDR1 MNHEY and CDR2 SMNVEV (reference sequence). CDR3 size: 15 residues. The ends were cut back, 2 bases at V and 0 bases at J, with 10 bases in the middle. CDR3 amino acids: CASSLTAGLNTEAFF. As DNA, the CDR3 is TGTGCCAGCAGTTTAACGGCGGGTCTGAACACTGAAGCTTTCTTT.

The chain uses TRBV27 and TRBJ2-1, with D uncertain. Trimming removed 5 bases at V and 7 bases at J, with 15 bases between. From germline, CDR1 is MNHEY and CDR2 SMNVEV (reference sequence). The CDR3 runs 14 residues. The CDR3 region has the DNA TGTGCCAGCAGTCTGGCTAGACGCACTAATGAGCAGTTCTTC. Residues: CASSLARRTNEQFF.

This rearrangement joins TRBV21-1 to TRBJ1-5; the DNA was not compared with TRBD1, the D call given in the table. TRBV21-1 is noted as a pseudogene. The CDR3 spans 18 residues. CDR3 sequence: CASSPLGRASCSNQPQHF. The DNA for the CDR3 is TGTGCCAGCAGCCCCCTCGGCAGGGCCTCCTGTAGCAATCAGCCCCAGCATTTT.

CDR3 in amino acids: CAISDWGRRQAGREQYF. The CDR3 DNA reads as TGTGCCATCAGTGACTGGGGGAGGAGGCAGGCCGGGCGAGAGCAGTACTTC. J is TRBJ2-7 and V is TRBV10-3, with D perhaps TRBD2 (6 bases). V was shortened by 3 bases and J by 7 bases, with 25 bases between the two germline ends. CDR1 and CDR2 from the germline V gene are ENHRY and SYGVKD. The CDR3 length is 17 residues.

This chain links TRBV6-5 with TRBJ1-2; possible D gene TRBD1, 5 bases. The CDR3 is 15 amino acids. Trimming took 7 bases from V and 4 from J, leaving 19 bases between them. CDR1 MNHEY and CDR2 SVGAGI come from the germline V gene. As DNA, the CDR3 is TGTGCCAGCAATTCCAGGGCAGGAGGGATCTATGGCTACACCTTC. Its protein is CASNSRAGGIYGYTF.

The chain recombines TRBV2 with TRBJ2-1; TRBD1 might be the D (5 bases). The CDR3 has 14 residues. Germline V gives CDR1 SNHLY, CDR2 FYNNEI. V dropped 10 bases and J dropped 2 bases, with 15 bases sitting between them. This chain's CDR3 is CATQGTNTYNEQFF. CDR3 nucleotide sequence: TGTGCCACGCAGGGCACAAACACCTACAATGAGCAGTTCTTC. Looking up the rest from reference TRBV2 and TRBJ2-1 gives the full variable domain: EPEVTQTPSHQVTQMGQEVILRCVPISNHLYFYWYRQILGQKVEFLVSFYNNEISEKSEIFDDQFSVERPDGSNFTLKIRSTKLEDSAMYFCATQGTNTYNEQFFGPGTRLTVL.

V usage is TRBV6-1 and J usage is TRBJ1-1, with 8 bases lining up with TRBD1. The CDR3 loop spans 14 amino acids. Germline trimming cut 4 bases from V and 3 bases from J; bases unmatched to any gene: 4. Germline CDR1 and CDR2: MNHNS and SASEGT. In DNA form, the CDR3 reads TGTGCCAGCAGTGGACTACAGGGGGACACTGAAGCTTTCTTT. Amino acid sequence: CASSGLQGDTEAFF.

The chain carries TRBV4-1 and TRBJ1-5; 7 bases are shared with TRBD1. Germline lookup yields CDR1 MGHRA and CDR2 YSYEKL. The CDR3 totals 15 residues. V gave up 3 bases and J gave up 0 bases; unmatched junction bases: 2. The CDR3 region is CASSQGTVSNQPQHF. CDR3 in DNA: TGCGCCAGCAGCCAGGGGACAGTTAGCAATCAGCCCCAGCATTTT.

Relative to its sample, this clone is medium-sized. V and J are TRBV28 and TRBJ2-7; unclear D gene. Germline V lookup: CDR1 MDHEN, CDR2 SYDVKM. The CDR3 contains 10 residues. Deletions cut 2 bases from V and 7 bases from J, with 3 bases between. This CDR3 reads CASSLVEQYF. CDR3 DNA: TGTGCCAGCAGTTTAGTAGAGCAGTACTTC.

The rearrangement links TRBV13 to TRBJ2-1; TRBD1 is a possible D gene (6 bases). V was shortened by 5 bases and J by 3 bases, with 14 bases between the two germline ends. CDR1 and CDR2 from the germline V gene are PRHDT and FYEKMQ (reference sequence). This CDR3 is built from 15 residues. The CDR3 is CASSQGKGSYNEQFF. DNA of the CDR3: TGTGCCAGCAGCCAGGGGAAGGGGAGCTACAATGAGCAGTTCTTC.

The J gene is TRBJ2-1, the V gene TRBV21-1; TRBD1, the D gene given by the table, was not confirmed from the DNA. TRBV21-1 is noted as a pseudogene. There are 15 residues in the CDR3. In DNA, the CDR3 is TGTGCCAGGCAGAGGGGGCCTAGCGTGTACAATGAGCAGTTCTTC. Translated, it gives CARQRGPSVYNEQFF.

The chain links TRBV4-3 to TRBJ2-3, with 14 bases identical to TRBD2. Trimming cost V 0 bases and J 4 bases; bases outside gene matches: 6. The CDR3 is 18 residues long. The germline CDR1 and CDR2 sequences are LGHNA and YSLEER. The CDR3 nucleotides are TGCGCCAGCAGCCAAGAGGGGACTAGCGGGAGATGGGCAGATACGCAGTATTTT. Translation gives CASSQEGTSGRWADTQYF.

The chain is built from TRBV4-1 and TRBJ2-7; 13 bases line up with TRBD2. CDR1 is MGHRA and CDR2 is YSYEKL in the germline V gene. The CDR3 is made up of 16 amino acids. Trimming took 3 bases from V and 1 from J; bases not matched to a gene: 3. CDR3 sequence reads: CASSHRLAGGSYEQYF. CDR3 bases: TGCGCCAGCAGCCACAGACTAGCGGGAGGATCCTACGAGCAGTACTTC.

This chain links TRBV10-3 with TRBJ2-7, with D perhaps matching TRBD1 (5 bases). V was cut by 4 bases and J by 0 bases, with 13 bases left in between. Germline values: CDR1 ENHRY, CDR2 SYGVKD. The CDR3 totals 15 residues. CDR3 residues: CAISGVGPSSYEQYF. The CDR3 nucleotides read TGTGCCATCAGTGGAGTGGGGCCCAGCTCCTACGAGCAGTACTTC.

The CDR3 bases are TGTGCCAGCAGCGTCTCCAGTCGGGACAGGGTTGGAGACACCGGGGAGCTGTTTTTT. It specifies CASSVSSRDRVGDTGELFF. V and J are TRBV9 and TRBJ2-2; 9 nucleotides align to TRBD1. The CDR3 is 19 amino acids. With V trimmed by 2 bases and J by 3 bases, 14 bases remained unmatched. In germline, CDR1 is SGDLS, CDR2 YYNGEE.

The V and J genes are TRBV4-1 and TRBJ2-2, with 10 nucleotides matching TRBD2. The length of the CDR3 is 14 residues. The V gene's germline CDR1 is MGHRA and CDR2 YSYEKL. J was trimmed by 4 bases and V by 5 bases; bases with no gene match: 1. The CDR3 region is CASSLAGGTGELFF. The CDR3, as DNA: TGCGCCAGCAGCTTAGCGGGGGGCACCGGGGAGCTGTTTTTT.

The V and J genes are TRBV27 and TRBJ2-7; TRBD1 matches at 10 bases. The trim removed 6 bases at V and 2 bases at J, leaving 10 bases unmatched. The CDR3 runs 16 residues. Germline assignment: CDR1 MNHEY and CDR2 SMNVEV (reference sequence). The DNA for the CDR3 is TGTGCCAGCAGCCTCCTACAGGGACAGGGGCCCTACGAGCAGTACTTC. It yields the protein CASSLLQGQGPYEQYF.

The chain joins TRBV6-5 to TRBJ2-2; D uncertain. This CDR3 has 12 amino acids. Between the trimmed V and J ends, which lost 9 bases and 1 base, there was a span of 6 bases. Germline loops: CDR1 MNHEY, CDR2 SVGAGI. The CDR3 here is CARHGNTGELFF. CDR3 nucleotides: TGTGCCAGACATGGGAACACCGGGGAGCTGTTTTTT.

The V gene is TRBV18, the J gene TRBJ2-7; 11 nucleotides agree with TRBD2. The CDR3 spans 16 residues. V gave up 5 bases and J gave up 1 base; unmatched junction bases: 7. Germline-derived CDR1 and CDR2 are KGHSH and LQKENI. CDR3 in DNA: TGTGCCAGCTCAGCTACTAGCGGGGGACCATCCTACGAGCAGTACTTC. Translated: CASSATSGGPSYEQYF.

This sequence joins TRBV5-3 and TRBJ2-3, with 7 bases aligning to TRBD2. TRBV5-3 is annotated as an ORF whose role is uncertain. The length of the CDR3 is 17 residues. V was pared by 0 bases and J by 2 bases, with 9 bases of the junction left unmatched. The CDR3 sequence is CARSLASLAEHTDTQYF. CDR3 nucleotides: TGTGCCAGAAGCTTGGCCTCCCTAGCGGAGCACACAGATACGCAGTATTTT.